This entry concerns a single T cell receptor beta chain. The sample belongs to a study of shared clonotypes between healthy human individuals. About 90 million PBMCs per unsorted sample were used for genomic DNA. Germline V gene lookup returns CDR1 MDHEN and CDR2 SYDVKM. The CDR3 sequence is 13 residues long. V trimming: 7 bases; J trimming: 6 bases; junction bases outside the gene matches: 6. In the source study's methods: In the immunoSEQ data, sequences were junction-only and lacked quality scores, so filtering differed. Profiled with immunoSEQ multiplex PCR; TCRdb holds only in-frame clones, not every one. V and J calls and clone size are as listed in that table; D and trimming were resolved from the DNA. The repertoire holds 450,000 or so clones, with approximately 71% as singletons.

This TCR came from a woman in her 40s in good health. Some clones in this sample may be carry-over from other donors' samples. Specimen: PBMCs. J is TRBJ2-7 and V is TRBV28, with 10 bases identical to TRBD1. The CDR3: CASTRTGGIEQYF. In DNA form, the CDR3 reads TGTGCCAGCACCCGGACAGGGGGTATCGAGCAGTACTTC.